The T cell receptor (beta chain) under discussion was sequenced for a study of beta chain features in type 1 diabetes (dated by TCRdb to 2016 to 2019). Study-wide context: Mean age, gender distribution, total cell number and subset yield were not different between patients and healthy donors. Across all samples, 107,917,701 sorted cells were examined, and cell number per subset correlated strongly with RNA yield. Naive and central memory subsets were obtained from all 30 or so donors, but regulatory and stem cell-like memory subsets were isolated from only 8 patients and roughly eight healthy donors. In the study, TCRB repertoires of sorted circulating CD4+ T cell subsets from recently diagnosed type 1 diabetes patients were compared with those of matched healthy donors. Study-level results and caveats: Because the HLA sub-analyses included only small numbers of individuals, any influence of HLA type on TCRB rearrangement was left unresolved. Shorter templates might have been favored by PCR, but patient and control samples were amplified and corrected together, so both groups would have been affected equally by any skew. In all four CD4+ subsets, TCRB CDR3 length was moderately but significantly shorter in type 1 diabetes patients. Naive, central memory and regulatory TCRB repertoires appeared to be more alike among patients than among healthy donors. Because cDNA was sequenced instead of genomic DNA, highly expressing activated cells could be over-represented, though the groups showed no difference in activation or CD3 levels. Fewer insertions and more nucleotide deletions at VDJ recombination sites were observed in patients with type 1 diabetes, implying thymic rearrangement abnormalities.

A single peripheral blood draw of about 116 mL on average was collected from each donor into heparinised tubes. Using a panel that included CD45RO, CCR7, CD25, CD127, CD95 and CD27, naive, central memory, regulatory and stem cell-like memory CD4+ T cells were sorted on a BD FACSAria II. A purity above 95% was achieved for all sorted populations. PBMCs were separated immediately by Lymphoprep density gradient centrifugation and were stained directly, without being cultured. So that batch effects would be minimized, each experiment stained and sorted samples in pairs, pairing one healthy donor with one patient. V and J lose 0 bases and 8 bases, and a span of 19 bases separates them. Looking up the germline V gene (reference sequence) yields CDR1 GTSNPN and CDR2 SVGIG. The CDR3 measures 15 amino acids from cysteine to phenylalanine. Only the CDR3 portion is preserved as DNA: 45 bases, with reading frame beginning at the first base.

All of the isolated RNA was reverse transcribed with the High Capacity cDNA Reverse Transcription Kit, so expressed TCRB transcripts were sequenced. Stem cell-like memory T cell samples underwent survey-depth immunoSEQ sequencing, averaging about 1 million total reads per sample. Sorted cells were lysed in RLT buffer and RNA was extracted with DNase-treated RNeasy Micro or Mini kits, depending on cell number. To prevent cross-contamination, each cell subset was processed individually, whereas patient and healthy donor samples were processed jointly. The immunoSEQ multiplex PCR was used to amplify TCRB sequences from cDNA, generating 87-bp fragments that spanned the CDR3 region. Sequencing of the amplicons was performed on the Illumina HiSeq platform. Under the source paper's analysis protocol: Synthetic template baselines were used to correct PCR bias computationally, reads within Hamming distance 2 were collapsed, and singletons that could not be merged were discarded. Reads were aligned against IMGT to assign V, D and J genes, CDR3 length and insertions or deletions at six rearrangement sites. Within each subset, clonotype counts were normalized to sorted cell number, after which true diversity and Gini coefficients were computed with the tcR R package. Repertoire sharing was quantified using the overlap coefficient calculated on TCRB nucleotide sequences. Imported from immuneACCESS, the table was reduced by TCRdb to in-frame sequences with V and J called. These copies leave out some clones; in studies compared against another copy, an unresolved V gene accounts for under half, and the cause of the remainder is not known. For V, J and clone size, that table is used; D and trimming come from the DNA. Counted in this sample were 110,000 or so clones; around 40% of them appeared once. The ten largest clones capture roughly 0.064% of the sample.

About this clone itself: It has no known antigen specificity. The input lacks base qualities; no much larger clone sits a single base away.

The TCR comes from a woman under 30 in good health. Sequencing was done on a sample of stem cell memory CD4+ T cells from blood. Taken with the paper, the label for cell subset or site translates to: stem cell-like memory CD4+ T cells. This chain is built from TRBV30 and TRBJ1-2; TRBD1 is perhaps the D gene, given 5 matching bases. The CDR3 corresponds to CAWSVRRSGGAGYTF. The nucleotides read TGTGCCTGGAGTGTTCGGCGGTCGGGGGGTGCGGGCTACACCTTC. The CDR3, completed at both ends by the reference TRBV30 and TRBJ1-2 genes, gives the full variable domain SQTIHQWPATLVQPVGSPLSLECTVEGTSNPNLYWYRQAAGRGLQLLFYSVGIGQISSEVPQNLSASRPQDRQFILSSKKLLLSDSGFYLCAWSVRRSGGAGYTFGSGTRLTVV.